This T cell receptor (beta chain) came from a study of shared clonotypes between healthy human individuals. Repertoires were generated with immunoSEQ multiplex PCR, while TCRdb's copy carries only in-frame clones and drops some. The table shows about a million clones, with about 75% occurring only once. Germline V gene sequence: CDR1 MNHEY, CDR2 SMNVEV (reference sequence). CDR3 length: 15 amino acids. The V and J ends lost 8 bases and 1 base respectively, with 16 bases between them. This rearrangement joins TRBV27 to TRBJ2-3, with D possibly being TRBD1 or TRBD2 (5 bases each). The sequenced material came from memory CD4+ T cells sorted from blood. As for subset: CD45RA-negative fraction. The sequence came from a man in his late teens or twenties in good health. CDR3 region: CASRYLGVRTDTQYF. DNA of the CDR3: TGTGCCAGCCGTTATTTGGGGGTTCGCACAGATACGCAGTATTTT.